This T cell receptor beta chain was captured in a study of blood T cell repertoires in COVID-19. Study at large: The analysed material was cDNA or gDNA that came from T cells, B-cell-depleted T cells, or PBMCs.

Methods used by the authors: Cell counts per sample came from amplifying reference gene primers. This table comes from immunoSEQ multiplex PCR, and its TCRdb copy is limited to in-frame clones, with some not included. The V and J calls and clone size were taken over from that table, and D and trimming were inferred from the DNA. The sample has tens of thousands of clones, 75% to 85% seen once. Trimming pared 5 bases from V and 0 bases from J, leaving 14 bases between. The CDR3 runs to 15 residues. Germline loops: CDR1 SGHTA, CDR2 FQGNSA. The genes are TRBV7-2 and TRBJ2-7; D is possibly TRBD2 (6 bases). Sequenced input: peripheral blood. The receptor was derived from a woman aged 80 or older with acute or convalescent COVID-19. Here the CDR3 DNA reads TGTGCCAGCAGCACGGGAGCCGGCAGCTCCTACGAGCAGTACTTC. Residues: CASSTGAGSSYEQYF.